The 16 T cell receptor beta chains presented below share a single source sample, sequenced in a study of T cell repertoires in cytomegalovirus infection. TCRdb analysed the reads with MiXCR anew, one entry per CDR3 protein. Of some 800,000 distinct CDR3 sequences listed, roughly 29% are singletons. No cognate antigen is known for these TCRs. This sample comprised cultured CD8+ T cells from PBMCs, obtained from culture after CMV antigen stimulation. These receptors were obtained from a human donor in good health (CMV status not recorded). Some clones in this sample may be carry-over from other donors' samples.

The sample holds one count of this clonotype. This sequence joins TRBV13 and TRBJ1-1; 9 bases map to TRBD1. This CDR3 is 15 amino acids long. Germline V gene data show CDR1 as PRHDT and CDR2 as FYEKMQ (reference sequence). V gave up 5 bases and J gave up 5 bases; unmatched junction bases: 9. CDR3 sequence (DNA): TGTGCCAGCAGCGGACTGGGACAGGGAGGGACTGAAGCTTTCTTT. This codes for CASSGLGQGGTEAFF.

This chain joins TRBV27 and TRBJ2-1; 9 nucleotides line up with TRBD1. This CDR3 region has 16 residues. Trimming took 4 bases from V and 6 from J; bases not matched to a gene: 10. CDR1 MNHEY and CDR2 SMNVEV come from the germline V gene (reference sequence). DNA for the CDR3: TGTGCCAGCAGTTCACAACCCCCGGGACAGGGCAATGAGCAGTTCTTC. Translation: CASSSQPPGQGNEQFF.

In its sample, this clonotype was seen a few times. V and J are TRBV7-9 and TRBJ1-5; 8 nucleotides line up with TRBD1. The CDR3 runs 19 residues. J gave up 0 bases and V 5 bases, and 15 bases lay outside the gene matches. Germline values: CDR1 SEHNR, CDR2 FQNEAQ (reference sequence). The CDR3, as DNA: TGTGCCAGCAGCAGCAAAAGACTCAAGGACAGGGATAGCAATCAGCCCCAGCATTTT. It codes for CASSSKRLKDRDSNQPQHF.

The chain is built from TRBV12-3 or TRBV12-4 and TRBJ2-7; D is undetermined. V lost 5 bases and J lost 2, with 13 bases in between. The CDR3 length is 14 residues. Here the CDR3 DNA reads TGTGCCAGCAGTCCGTACAGCGATCCCTACGAGCAGTACTTC. This encodes CASSPYSDPYEQYF.

This clonotype has just a few counts. DNA of the CDR3: TGTGCCAGCAGCTTGCGGGCACCTGCGGGAGATACGCAGTATTTT. Translated: CASSLRAPAGDTQYF. The chain uses TRBV5-6 and TRBJ2-3, with a tentative D call TRBD2 (5 bases). The CDR3 has 15 residues. Trimming shortened V by 1 base and J by 5 bases, and 14 bases separated the two germline ends. CDR1 SGHDT and CDR2 YYEEEE come from the germline V gene. The full variable domain, rest sourced from reference TRBV5-6 and TRBJ2-3, is DAGVTQSPTHLIKTRGQQVTLRCSPKSGHDTVSWYQQALGQGPQFIFQYYEEEERQRGNFPDRFSGHQFPNYSSELNVNALLLGDSALYLCASSLRAPAGDTQYFGPGTRLTVL.

This chain links TRBV19 with TRBJ2-1; weak D call: TRBD1 (5 bases). CDR1 LNHDA and CDR2 SQIVND come from the germline V gene (reference sequence). Trimming took 3 bases from V and 0 from J, leaving 12 bases between them. CDR3 size: 16 residues. This chain's CDR3 is CASSITGFSSYNEQFF. CDR3 DNA: TGTGCCAGTAGTATCACAGGCTTTAGCTCCTACAATGAGCAGTTCTTC.

The CDR3 sequence is CASSPLNGRDYEQYF. In DNA, the CDR3 is TGTGCCAGCAGTCCCCTTAACGGGAGAGACTACGAGCAGTACTTC. The chain joins TRBV27 to TRBJ2-7; a possible D gene is TRBD2 (6 bases). The ends were cut back, 5 bases at V and 3 bases at J, with 17 bases in the middle. CDR3 length: 15 residues. From germline, CDR1 is MNHEY and CDR2 SMNVEV (reference sequence).

In this sample, this clonotype turned up a few times. The rearrangement joins TRBV11-2 to TRBJ2-2; TRBD1 matches at 10 bases. The CDR3 runs to 16 residues. Germline CDR1 SGHAT, CDR2 FQNNGV. V gave up 3 bases and J gave up 4 bases; unmatched junction bases: 5. Here the CDR3 reads CASSFWDRGVTGELFF. CDR3 DNA: TGTGCCAGCAGCTTTTGGGACAGGGGTGTCACCGGGGAGCTGTTTTTT.

V and J are TRBV6-2 or TRBV6-3 and TRBJ2-1, with D unresolved. Per germline, CDR1 MNHEY and CDR2 SVGEGT. This CDR3 spans 17 amino acids. Trimming removed 2 bases from V and 5 bases from J, with 19 bases in between. In DNA form, the CDR3 reads TGTGCCAGCAGTTACCGACCTTATGCGGCAGAAGACAATGAGCAGTTCTTC. Translating gives CASSYRPYAAEDNEQFF.

The chain combines TRBV7-2 with TRBJ1-4, with 11 bases lining up with TRBD1. Trimming cost V 3 bases and J 7 bases; bases outside gene matches: 4. Germline V gene lookup returns CDR1 SGHTA and CDR2 FQGNSA. This CDR3 is 15 amino acids long. The CDR3 coding sequence is TGTGCCAGCAGCTTCGGACAGGGGGCGCGTGAAAAACTGTTTTTT. The encoded protein is CASSFGQGAREKLFF.

This clonotype was seen only a few times. The rearrangement links TRBV7-9 to TRBJ2-7; D is ambiguous. CDR1 is SEHNR and CDR2 is FQNEAQ in the germline V gene (reference sequence). The CDR3 runs 12 residues. V was trimmed by 5 bases and J by 3 bases, leaving 8 bases between them. CDR3 sequence (DNA): TGTGCCAGCAGCACCTCAGACTACGAGCAGTACGTC. It yields the protein CASSTSDYEQYV.

V gene TRBV19 combines with J gene TRBJ1-1; D uncertain. V was trimmed by 3 bases and J by 0 bases, leaving 14 bases between them. The germline gives CDR1 LNHDA, CDR2 SQIVND (reference sequence). CDR3 length: 16 residues. This CDR3 reads CASSMVWIGMNTEAFF. CDR3 sequence (DNA): TGTGCCAGTAGTATGGTATGGATTGGGATGAACACTGAAGCTTTCTTT.

The gene calls are TRBV7-8 and TRBJ2-5, with D maybe TRBD1 (7 bases). V was shortened by 6 bases and J by 6 bases, with 20 bases between the two germline ends. In germline, CDR1 is SGHVS, CDR2 FQNEAQ. The CDR3 spans 15 residues. CDR3 residues: CASREDRDSGKTQYF. In DNA form, the CDR3 reads TGTGCCAGCAGAGAAGACAGGGACTCGGGGAAGACCCAGTACTTC.

This clonotype came up a few times. The chain has TRBV12-3 or TRBV12-4 and TRBJ2-7, with 10 bases matching TRBD1. The V segment lost 5 bases and the J segment 6 bases; nucleotides outside the gene matches: 10. The CDR3 is made up of 15 amino acids. As DNA, the CDR3 is TGTGCCAGCAGTGCGATAGGGACAGGGGATTTCGAGCAGTACTTC. Its translation: CASSAIGTGDFEQYF.

The chain combines TRBV27 with TRBJ2-1, with 8 bases identical to TRBD2. Germline trimming cut 5 bases from V and 4 bases from J; bases unmatched to any gene: 10. From germline, CDR1 is MNHEY and CDR2 SMNVEV (reference sequence). The CDR3 spans 16 residues. The CDR3 region has the DNA TGTGCCAGCAGTCCCGCAGGGACTAGGATTTACAATGAGCAGTTCTTC. Its translation is CASSPAGTRIYNEQFF.

This clonotype has more than one count but fewer than ten. This chain links TRBV2 with TRBJ2-6, with D perhaps TRBD1 (5 bases). V lost 6 bases to trimming and J lost 0 bases, with 12 bases between them. The CDR3 runs 16 residues. Looked up from germline, CDR1 is SNHLY and CDR2 is FYNNEI. The CDR3 loop is CASRETALSGANVLTF. CDR3 nucleotide sequence: TGTGCCAGCAGAGAGACAGCCCTCTCTGGGGCCAACGTCCTGACTTTC.